The rows below give T cell receptor beta chains drawn from one sample of a study of shared clonotypes between healthy human individuals. This table comes from immunoSEQ multiplex PCR, and its TCRdb copy is limited to in-frame clones, with some not included. This repertoire shows just over 2,000,000 clones, 85% to 95% found once; its top ten account for about 1.1%. Sequencing was done on a sample of naive CD8+ T cells sorted from blood. The receptors shown here come from a man between 18 and 35 years old in good health. Each CDR3 is given with its conserved first and last residue. A D gene is named only where the DNA matches it firmly. Not every row has a clone size; where given, it reads once, few, many or a size class.

clone size | J gene | V gene | D gene | CDR3 DNA | CDR3 protein
once | TRBJ2-7 | TRBV11-2 | - | TGTGCCAGCAGTCACACCGGGTCCTCCGACTACGAGCAGTACTTC | CASSHTGSSDYEQYF
- | TRBJ2-1 | TRBV9 | - | TGTGCCAGCAGCTGGGTAGCGGATGGCCATGAGCAGTTCTTC | CASSWVADGHEQFF
- | TRBJ2-3 | TRBV7-9 | - | TGTGCCAGCAGCCAAGGAGTAGGAGGGGATGATACGCAGTATTTT | CASSQGVGGDDTQYF
- | TRBJ1-2 | TRBV7-9 | TRBD1 | TGTGCCAGCAGCTTCGGACAGGGAGGCATGGATGGCTACACCTTC | CASSFGQGGMDGYTF
- | TRBJ2-2 | TRBV4-3 | - | TGCGCCAGCAGCCAAGCGGGGGTCCTACTCGCGAACACCGGGGAGCTGTTTTTT | CASSQAGVLLANTGELFF
- | TRBJ1-3 | TRBV30 | - | TGTGCCTGGACCTCTGGAAACACCATATATTTT | CAWTSGNTIYF
- | TRBJ2-1 | TRBV7-6 | TRBD2 | TGTGCCAGCAGCTTAGGGGGGACTAGCGTACTCAATGAGCAGTTCTTC | CASSLGGTSVLNEQFF
- | TRBJ2-5 | TRBV30 | TRBD1 | TGTGCCTGGAGTTCCGGACAGGGGGCAATGGAGACCCAGTACTTC | CAWSSGQGAMETQYF
- | TRBJ2-7 | TRBV5-6 | TRBD1 | TGTGCCAGCAGCACGGGGACAGGGTTCTACGAGCAGTACTTC | CASSTGTGFYEQYF
- | TRBJ1-6 | TRBV27 | - | TGTGCCAGCAGTTTACTCAGCAGCTTAAGCAATTCACCCCTCCACTTT | CASSLLSSLSNSPLHF
- | TRBJ1-3 | TRBV19 | - | TGTGCCAGTAGTATGGAAGACTTCTCTGGAAACACCATATATTTT | CASSMEDFSGNTIYF
- | TRBJ2-7 | TRBV7-9 | - | TGTGCCAGCAGCCCGCCCAGGGGCCTCTACGAGCAGTACTTC | CASSPPRGLYEQYF
- | TRBJ2-7 | TRBV9 | - | TGTGCCAGCAGCGCCTCAGGGTACGAGCAGTACTTC | CASSASGYEQYF
once | TRBJ1-1 | TRBV28 | TRBD1 | TGTGCCAGCAGTTTAACAGGGGGTGCTGAAGCTTTCTTT | CASSLTGGAEAFF
- | TRBJ2-5 | TRBV4-1 | TRBD2 | TGCGCCAGCAGCCCCGGGACTAGCGGGAGGGAGACCCAGTACTTC | CASSPGTSGRETQYF
- | TRBJ2-1 | TRBV19 | - | TGTGCCAGTAGTATTTTATTGTGGAATGAGCAGTTCTTC | CASSILLWNEQFF
- | TRBJ2-7 | TRBV9 | - | TGTGCCAGCAGCGCATACAGGGCCCATGGAGGATACGAGCAGTACTTC | CASSAYRAHGGYEQYF
- | TRBJ1-4 | TRBV15 | TRBD1 | TGTGCCACCAGCAGAGGGCAGGGGGCTGCTAATGAAAAACTGTTTTTT | CATSRGQGAANEKLFF
- | TRBJ2-2 | TRBV19 | - | TGTGCCAGTAGTATAGCCTCGGGTGGGGGGGAGCTGTTTTTT | CASSIASGGGELFF
- | TRBJ1-6 | TRBV5-4 | - | TGTGCCAGCAGCCCGGAGATAGGGGACTATAATTCACCCCTCCACTTT | CASSPEIGDYNSPLHF